Sequencing of this TCR beta chain was carried out in a study of blood T cell repertoires in COVID-19. Germline V gene sequence: CDR1 LGHNA, CDR2 YNFKEQ. The CDR3 spans 17 residues. V lost 3 bases to trimming and J lost 6 bases; unmatched junction nucleotides: 13. Sequenced by immunoSEQ multiplex PCR; TCRdb stores in-frame clones only, minus some. The repertoire holds more than 45,000 clones, with around 91% as singletons. The genes are TRBV4-2 and TRBJ2-7; 11 bases are shared with TRBD2. Sequenced input: peripheral blood. The TCR originated in a human donor in a cohort sampled during active COVID-19. The CDR3 region is CASSQEGLAGGGGEQYF. The CDR3 coding sequence is TGTGCCAGCAGCCAGGAAGGACTAGCGGGTGGGGGTGGCGAGCAGTACTTC.